Shown below are 20 T cell receptor beta chains from a single sample sequenced in a study of response to subunit inactivated influenza vaccine. One entry per CDR3 protein results from TCRdb running MiXCR on the RT-PCR reads. The sample records roughly 570,000 distinct CDR3 sequences, 10% to 15% being singletons. Here the sequenced sample was PBMCs from blood, taken roughly 47 days after vaccination. These receptors originate from a man aged 45-60 years who received an inactivated influenza vaccine.

The CDR3, as DNA: TGCAGTGTAGGTGGGACAGGACAAGACGGTCCCCAGCATTTT. Its translation: CSVGGTGQDGPQHF. The chain uses TRBV20-1 and TRBJ1-5; TRBD1 matches 8 bases. V lost 7 bases and J lost 10; bases outside the gene matches: 15. This CDR3 region has 14 residues. Germline-derived CDR1 and CDR2 are DFQATT and SNEGSKA (reference sequence).

This clonotype was recorded many times. The chain has TRBV20-1 and TRBJ2-3; TRBD2 matches 11 bases. This CDR3 has 14 residues. Germline V gene lookup returns CDR1 DFQATT and CDR2 SNEGSKA (reference sequence). V trimming: 8 bases; J trimming: 5 bases; junction bases outside the gene matches: 9. The CDR3 spells CSTHLAGGLDTQYF. The DNA of the CDR3 is TGCAGTACCCACTTAGCGGGAGGGCTAGATACGCAGTATTTT.

This clonotype was recorded many times. The CDR3 region is CASSRGGGSYNEQFF. Written as DNA, the CDR3 is TGCGCCAGCAGCCGAGGGGGGGGGAGCTACAATGAGCAGTTCTTC. V is TRBV4-3 and J is TRBJ2-1; weak D call: TRBD2 (7 bases). Per germline, CDR1 LGHNA and CDR2 YSLEER. V was pared by 4 bases and J by 3 bases, with 13 bases between. The CDR3 extends over 15 amino acids.

This rearrangement joins TRBV6-2 or TRBV6-3 to TRBJ1-6; no firm D call. The CDR3 loop spans 13 amino acids. Germline V gene data show CDR1 as MNHEY and CDR2 as SVGEGT. The germline V and J ends were trimmed by 7 bases and 10 bases, with 14 bases remaining between them. The CDR3 spells CASNEEAHSPLHF. The DNA for the CDR3 is TGTGCCAGCAACGAGGAGGCCCACTCACCCCTCCACTTT.

Many counts were recorded for this clonotype. The chain is built from TRBV5-1 and TRBJ1-2; D is ambiguous. V shed 0 bases and J shed 0 bases, with 6 bases lying between them. This CDR3 has 14 residues. The germline gives CDR1 SGHRS, CDR2 YFSETQ. CDR3 residues: CASSLGDPNYGYTF. The CDR3 bases are TGCGCCAGCAGCTTGGGGGATCCTAACTATGGCTACACCTTC.

J is TRBJ2-7 and V is TRBV3-1; D gene ambiguous. This CDR3 spans 13 amino acids. CDR1 is LGHDT, CDR2 YNNKEL, per germline (reference sequence). Trimming cost V 4 bases and J 5 bases, with 12 bases left between them. The CDR3 DNA follows: TGTGCCAGCAGCCCGTCGATCACAAACGAGCAGTACTTC. It yields the protein CASSPSITNEQYF.

The rearrangement links TRBV4-3 to TRBJ1-2, with 9 bases identical to TRBD1. Trimming took 0 bases from V and 7 from J; bases not matched to a gene: 6. Per germline, CDR1 LGHNA and CDR2 YSLEER. The length of the CDR3 is 15 residues. The CDR3 loop reads CASSQDKQGARGYTF. Written as DNA, the CDR3 is TGCGCCAGCAGCCAAGATAAACAGGGGGCTCGTGGCTACACCTTC.

The J gene is TRBJ2-7, the V gene TRBV10-1; the D is unclear. The CDR3 is made up of 15 amino acids. V lost 0 bases to trimming and J lost 3 bases, with 12 bases between them. In germline, CDR1 is WNHNN, CDR2 SYGVQD (reference sequence). The CDR3 bases are TGCGCCAGCAGTGAGTCGTTTAAGGATAGCTACGAGCAGTACTTC. Protein sequence: CASSESFKDSYEQYF.

This clonotype was counted many times. This chain connects TRBV12-3 or TRBV12-4 to TRBJ2-3; D remains ambiguous. Trimming cost V 3 bases and J 0 bases, with 16 bases left between them. This CDR3 comprises 17 residues. The CDR3, as DNA: TGTGCCAGCAGTTTTGGCGGTGGTGGAACTAGCACAGATACGCAGTATTTT. It encodes CASSFGGGGTSTDTQYF.

This clonotype turned up a few times. The chain has TRBV20-1 and TRBJ2-5; no firm D call. Trimming shortened V by 6 bases and J by 2 bases, and 16 bases separated the two germline ends. Germline V gives CDR1 DFQATT, CDR2 SNEGSKA (reference sequence). The CDR3 has 14 amino acids. The CDR3: CSARHESKQETQYF. The CDR3 DNA sequence: TGCAGTGCGCGACATGAGTCTAAGCAAGAGACCCAGTACTTC.

This clonotype was counted between two and nine times. The chain couples TRBV20-1 to TRBJ2-3, with TRBD2 identical over 12 bases. Germline V gene sequence: CDR1 DFQATT, CDR2 SNEGSKA (reference sequence). This CDR3 comprises 23 residues. With V trimmed by 2 bases and J by 0 bases, 24 bases remained unmatched. CDR3 protein: CSARHTPGRLSSSGRVSTDTQYF. Here the CDR3 DNA reads TGCAGTGCTAGACACACACCGGGACGGCTATCTTCTAGCGGGAGGGTGAGCACAGATACGCAGTATTTT.

There are a few counts of this clonotype. The V and J genes are TRBV7-9 and TRBJ1-1; D remains unclear. The CDR3 has 15 residues. CDR1 is SEHNR and CDR2 is FQNEAQ in the germline V gene (reference sequence). V was trimmed by 5 bases and J by 7 bases, leaving 20 bases between them. CDR3 sequence: CASSLTNTAVVEAFF. CDR3 nucleotides: TGTGCCAGCAGCCTTACCAATACGGCAGTCGTTGAAGCTTTCTTT.

The V and J genes are TRBV4-2 and TRBJ1-3; TRBD1 matches 7 bases. This CDR3 spans 16 amino acids. The ends lost 3 bases at V and 0 bases at J; junction bases unmatched: 5. Germline V gene sequence: CDR1 LGHNA, CDR2 YNFKEQ. The CDR3 loop reads CASSHPGGTSGNTIYF. The CDR3 DNA sequence: TGTGCCAGCAGCCACCCAGGGGGGACCTCTGGAAACACCATATATTTT.

The chain employs TRBV28 and TRBJ2-2; TRBD2 aligns across 15 bases. From germline, CDR1 is MDHEN and CDR2 SYDVKM. Trimming took 7 bases from V and 3 from J; bases not matched to a gene: 15. CDR3 length: 20 residues. CDR3 loop: CASIKFVGLAGGFDTGELFF. As DNA, the CDR3 is TGTGCCAGCATAAAGTTCGTTGGACTAGCGGGAGGGTTCGACACCGGGGAGCTGTTTTTT.

This clonotype was detected only a few times. The chain carries TRBV2 and TRBJ2-1, with no clear D. The germline V gene encodes CDR1 SNHLY and CDR2 FYNNEI. Trimming took off 0 bases at V and 5 bases at J, with 5 bases between the two ends. CDR3 length equals 13 residues. The CDR3 DNA reads TGTGCCAGCAGTGAAGCGCTGGACAATGAGCAGTTCTTC. Translation gives CASSEALDNEQFF.

This clonotype was seen many times. The chain links TRBV4-3 to TRBJ2-1, with D perhaps TRBD1 or TRBD2 (5 bases each). Germline V gene lookup returns CDR1 LGHNA and CDR2 YSLEER. V lost 1 base, J lost 11 bases, and 9 bases lay in between. CDR3 length: 12 residues. CDR3 in DNA: TGCGCCAGCAGCCAAGGACGGGGCCAGCAGTTCTTC. It translates to CASSQGRGQQFF.

The V gene is TRBV4-3, the J gene TRBJ1-2, with D unresolved. In germline, CDR1 is LGHNA, CDR2 YSLEER. This CDR3 region has 11 residues. Trimming removed 5 bases from V and 5 bases from J, with 6 bases in between. The CDR3 sequence is CASSSEYGYTF. The CDR3 DNA follows: TGCGCCAGCAGCAGTGAATATGGCTACACCTTC.

J is TRBJ2-7 and V is TRBV6-2 or TRBV6-3, with no clear D. The CDR3 consists of 13 residues. V lost 5 bases, J lost 5 bases, and 13 bases lay in between. From germline, CDR1 is MNHEY and CDR2 SVGEGT. The CDR3 region is CASSPGHIDEQYF. The CDR3 DNA is TGTGCCAGCAGTCCCGGGCACATCGACGAGCAGTACTTC.

J is TRBJ2-1 and V is TRBV6-1; 9 nucleotides match TRBD2. CDR1 is MNHNS, CDR2 SASEGT, per germline. The CDR3 runs 15 residues. The junction had 9 bases not matched to a gene; V was cut back by 4 bases and J by 8 bases. DNA for the CDR3: TGTGCCAGCAGTGGAGGGCCTAGCGGGGATTATGAGCAGTTCTTC. This sequence encodes CASSGGPSGDYEQFF.

This clonotype turned up a few times. J is TRBJ1-6 and V is TRBV6-2 or TRBV6-3; D uncertain. CDR3 length: 15 residues. Germline V gene data show CDR1 as MNHEY and CDR2 as SVGEGT. V lost 1 base and J 10 bases, leaving 14 bases between the germline ends. The CDR3 loop is CASSYLDGSGSPLHF. The DNA of the CDR3 is TGTGCCAGCAGTTACTTGGACGGATCCGGGTCACCCCTCCACTTT.